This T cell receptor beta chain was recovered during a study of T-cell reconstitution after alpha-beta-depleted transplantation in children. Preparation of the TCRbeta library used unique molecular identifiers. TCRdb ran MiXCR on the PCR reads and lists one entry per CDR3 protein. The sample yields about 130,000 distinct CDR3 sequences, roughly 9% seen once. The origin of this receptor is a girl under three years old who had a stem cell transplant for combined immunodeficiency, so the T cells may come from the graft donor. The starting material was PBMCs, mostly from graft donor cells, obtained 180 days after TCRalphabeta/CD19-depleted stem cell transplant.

CDR3 coding DNA: TGTGCCAGCAGCTTAACGGGGGCCGCAGCCCATACGCAGTATTTT. Protein product: CASSLTGAAAHTQYF. The chain combines TRBV7-9 with TRBJ2-3; D could derive from TRBD1 or TRBD2 (6 bases each). This CDR3 is built from 15 residues. V gave up 2 bases and J gave up 7 bases, with 16 bases separating them. Germline assignment: CDR1 SEHNR and CDR2 FQNEAQ (reference sequence).